Listed below are T cell receptor beta chains from one sample, sequenced in a study of CD8+ T cells in alopecia areata. Assay used: immunoSEQ multiplex PCR; TCRdb lists only in-frame clones, some missing. Of about 140,000 clones listed, around two thirds are singletons. Sequencing was carried out using CD8+ T cells sorted from blood. The receptors originated from a human donor in good health. The CDR3 runs from the conserved cysteine through the conserved F or W. Each record gives: CDR3 length, clone size, V gene, J gene, D gene, CDR3 protein, CDR3 DNA. D genes are given only for firm matches. The listing skips clone size in some rows; elsewhere it reads once, few, many or a size class.

13	-	TRBV11-2	TRBJ1-1	-	CASSLSPGRGGFF	TGTGCCAGCAGCTTATCGCCGGGACGAGGGGGATTCTTT
18	once	TRBV11-2	TRBJ2-7	TRBD2	CASSQAGLEGYWSDEQYF	TGTGCCAGCAGCCAGGCCGGACTAGAAGGATATTGGTCCGACGAGCAGTACTTC
14	few	TRBV2	TRBJ2-3	-	CASSDSSSTDTQYF	TGTGCCAGCAGTGACTCCTCTAGCACAGATACGCAGTATTTT
10	few	TRBV20-1	TRBJ1-2	-	CSDPGRGYTF	TGCAGCGACCCAGGGCGCGGCTACACCTTC
12	-	TRBV14	TRBJ2-7	-	CASSPIGDEQYF	TGTGCCAGCAGCCCCATCGGGGACGAGCAGTACTTC
16	-	TRBV7-9	TRBJ2-5	TRBD2	CASSLTTLAGEETQYF	TGTGCCAGCAGCCTCACAACACTAGCGGGAGAAGAGACCCAGTACTTC
11	-	TRBV20-1	TRBJ2-7	-	CSAVHTGEQYF	TGCAGTGCGGTACACACGGGAGAGCAGTACTTC
12	-	TRBV29-1	TRBJ2-7	-	CSGGDTAYEQYF	TGCAGCGGTGGGGACACCGCCTACGAGCAGTACTTC
16	-	TRBV4-1	TRBJ2-1	TRBD2	CASSSQPGLANNEQFF	TGCGCCAGCAGTTCCCAACCGGGACTAGCGAACAATGAGCAGTTCTTC
14	-	TRBV7-4	TRBJ1-1	-	CARIRQTYPPEAFF	TGTGCCAGGATTCGACAGACCTATCCCCCTGAAGCTTTCTTT
15	-	TRBV9	TRBJ1-1	-	CASSVGQTGNTEAFF	TGTGCCAGCAGCGTTGGACAGACTGGGAACACTGAAGCTTTCTTT
12	-	TRBV7-9	TRBJ2-5	-	CASSSDLLGQYF	TGTGCCAGCAGCTCGGACCTCCTCGGCCAGTACTTC
16	few	TRBV29-1	TRBJ2-1	TRBD1	CSVVGRRDRGNNEQFF	TGCAGCGTTGTAGGCCGCCGGGACAGGGGAAACAATGAGCAGTTCTTC
11	-	TRBV20-1	TRBJ2-7	-	CSASMLKEQYF	TGCAGTGCTAGCATGCTGAAAGAGCAGTACTTC
12	-	TRBV11-2	TRBJ2-1	-	CASSIGYNEQFF	TGTGCCAGCAGCATTGGATACAATGAGCAGTTCTTC
22	-	TRBV4-1	TRBJ2-1	TRBD2	CASSQGVLGLAGRLYSYNEQFF	TGCGCCAGCAGCCAAGGGGTGTTGGGACTAGCGGGCCGCCTATACTCCTACAATGAGCAGTTCTTC
13	-	TRBV27	TRBJ2-3	TRBD1	CASATGGPDTQYF	TGTGCCAGCGCCACAGGGGGCCCAGATACGCAGTATTTT
13	once	TRBV4-1	TRBJ1-5	-	CASSQELDQPQHF	TGCGCCAGCAGCCAAGAGTTGGATCAGCCCCAGCATTTT
16	-	TRBV5-6	TRBJ2-3	TRBD2	CASSLRVAGGADTQYF	TGTGCCAGCAGCTTGAGAGTAGCGGGAGGGGCAGATACGCAGTATTTT
14	-	TRBV4-1	TRBJ1-4	-	CASTAVGGSEKLFF	TGCGCCAGCACCGCCGTGGGAGGTTCCGAAAAACTGTTTTTT
21	-	TRBV5-1	TRBJ2-1	TRBD2	CASSLGFAGLAGGRTYNEQFF	TGCGCCAGCAGCTTGGGTTTCGCGGGGCTAGCGGGAGGGCGCACCTACAATGAGCAGTTCTTC
14	-	TRBV27	TRBJ2-5	-	CASSYGGTRETQYF	TGTGCCAGCAGTTATGGGGGCACCCGGGAGACCCAGTACTTC
14	-	TRBV10-3	TRBJ2-1	TRBD2	CAISGTSAYNEQFF	TGTGCCATCAGTGGGACTAGCGCCTACAATGAGCAGTTCTTC